This TCR beta chain is drawn from a study of blood T cell repertoires in COVID-19. The overall study: PBMCs, B-cell-depleted T cells, or T cells were the source of the cDNA or gDNA that made up the material.

Recruitment covered fewer than 25 US areas and drew participants whose ages spanned about 18 to 89 years. Researchers sorted participants into cohorts using their self-reported clinical history. Authors' analysis steps: Amplification from reference gene primers served as the basis for estimated nucleated cell counts. Assay: immunoSEQ multiplex PCR; the TCRdb copy retains only in-frame clones and omits some. That table supplies the V and J calls and clone size; D and trimming were determined from the DNA. Among some 320,000 clones listed, 90% were seen once. The CDR3 covers 16 residues. Trimming took 0 bases from V and 5 from J, leaving 17 bases between them. The germline V gene has CDR1 SGDLS and CDR2 YYNGEE.

This TCR was recovered from a woman aged 25-40 years who had been exposed to COVID-19. The rearrangement joins TRBV9 to TRBJ1-1; D is possibly TRBD1 (6 bases). The sample taken for sequencing was PBMCs or T cells enriched from blood (not recorded which). CDR3 DNA: TGTGCCAGCAGCGTAGGGGGCAGACCCCAGGGGACTGAAGCTTTCTTT. As protein: CASSVGGRPQGTEAFF.